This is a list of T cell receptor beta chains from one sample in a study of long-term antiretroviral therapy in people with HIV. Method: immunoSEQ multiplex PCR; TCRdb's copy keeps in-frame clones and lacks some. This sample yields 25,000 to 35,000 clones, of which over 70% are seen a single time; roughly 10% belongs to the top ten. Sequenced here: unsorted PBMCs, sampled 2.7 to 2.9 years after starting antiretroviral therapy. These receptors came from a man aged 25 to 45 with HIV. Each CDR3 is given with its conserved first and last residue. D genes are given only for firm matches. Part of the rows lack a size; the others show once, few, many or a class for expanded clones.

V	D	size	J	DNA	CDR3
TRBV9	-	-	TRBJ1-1	TGTGCCAGCAGCGCGTTCGTTACCGGGGGTATGGCTGAAGCTTTCTTT	CASSAFVTGGMAEAFF
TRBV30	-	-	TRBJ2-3	TGTGCCTGGAGTGTACGCTTTGGGGCGGCAGATACGCAGTATTTT	CAWSVRFGAADTQYF
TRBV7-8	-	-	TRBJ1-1	TGTGCCAGCAGCTTATCCCTGCAGGTTGAAGCTTTCTTT	CASSLSLQVEAFF
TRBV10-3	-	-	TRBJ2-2	TGTGCCATCAGTGGGTACACCGGGGAGCTGTTTTTT	CAISGYTGELFF
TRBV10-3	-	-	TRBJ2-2	TGTGCCATCAGTTCCCCTGGGGGGATGAACACCGGGGAGCTGTTTTTT	CAISSPGGMNTGELFF
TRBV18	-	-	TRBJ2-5	TGTGCCAGCTCACCAACCCCGCCGGGGCTCCAAGAGACCCAGTACTTC	CASSPTPPGLQETQYF
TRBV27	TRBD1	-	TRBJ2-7	TGTGCCAGCAGTACACAGGGGAACCTCGGCTACGAGCAGTACTTC	CASSTQGNLGYEQYF
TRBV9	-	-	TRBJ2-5	TGTGCCAGCAGCGTAGATGGGGGGCAAGAGACCCAGTACTTC	CASSVDGGQETQYF
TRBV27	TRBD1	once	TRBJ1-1	TGTGCCAGCTACCAGGGGGGGGGAAACACTGAAGCTTTCTTT	CASYQGGGNTEAFF
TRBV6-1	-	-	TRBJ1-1	TGTGCCAGCAGTGGCAGGATTCCGAACACTGAAGCTTTCTTT	CASSGRIPNTEAFF
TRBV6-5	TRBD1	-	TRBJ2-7	TGTGCCAGCAGTTACGGGACAGGCGTTGGTTTCGAGCAGTACTTC	CASSYGTGVGFEQYF
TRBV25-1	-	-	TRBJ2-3	TGTGCCAGCAGTGCGAGGGAAGATACGCAGTATTTT	CASSAREDTQYF
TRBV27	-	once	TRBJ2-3	TGTGCCAGCAGTTTAGGCACAGATACGCAGTATTTT	CASSLGTDTQYF
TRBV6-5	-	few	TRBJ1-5	TGTGCCAGCAGTTACTCTACGGATCAGCCCCAGCATTTT	CASSYSTDQPQHF
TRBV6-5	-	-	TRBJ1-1	TGTGCCAGCAGTTTTCCACAGGGAGGAAGGACTGAAGCTTTCTTT	CASSFPQGGRTEAFF
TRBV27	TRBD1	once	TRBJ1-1	TGTGCCAGCAGCCTCCGACAGGGGGCTAGGACTGAAGCTTTCTTT	CASSLRQGARTEAFF
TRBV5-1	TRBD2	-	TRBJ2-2	TGCGCCAGCAGCCGGGAGGCGGGACTAGTAGTCACCGGGGAGCTGTTTTTT	CASSREAGLVVTGELFF
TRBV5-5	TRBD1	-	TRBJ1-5	TGTGCCAGCAGCTTGGATCCAGTTGGGACAGGCAATCAGCCCCAGCATTTT	CASSLDPVGTGNQPQHF
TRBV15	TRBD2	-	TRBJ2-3	TGTGCCACCAGCAGGCGGGGGGCCGGGGATACGCAGTATTTT	CATSRRGAGDTQYF
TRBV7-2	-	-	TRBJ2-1	TGTGCCAGCAGCTCTCCCGGGGAGTTTGAGCAGTTCTTC	CASSSPGEFEQFF
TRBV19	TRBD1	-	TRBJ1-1	TGTGCCAGTAGTTCGGGACAGGCGTACACTGAAGCTTTCTTT	CASSSGQAYTEAFF
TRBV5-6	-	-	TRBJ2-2	TGTGCCAGCAGCTTGGTAGGCCGGGGCCTCGGAACCGGGGAGCTGTTTTTT	CASSLVGRGLGTGELFF
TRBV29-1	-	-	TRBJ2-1	TGCAGCGCCGAACGGGTAAATGAGCAGTTCTTC	CSAERVNEQFF